These 29 T cell receptor beta chains originate from one sample sequenced in a study of blood T cell repertoires in COVID-19 (dated by TCRdb to the early 2020s). Library construction relied on the immunoSEQ multiplex PCR assay. What TCRdb holds here is the immuneACCESS table cut down to in-frame rearrangements. Part of the clones is not present; checked against another copy, under half of the missing clones reflect an unresolved V gene, and the others are unexplained. For this sample there are nearly 350,000 clones; approximately 82% appear just once. The ten largest account for around 3% of the sample. The sequencing sample was made of peripheral blood. These receptors all stem from a man aged 25 to 40 with active or convalescent COVID-19.

This clone was seen just once. V and J are TRBV5-4 and TRBJ2-3, with D perhaps matching TRBD2 (5 bases). CDR1 and CDR2 (germline): SGHNT, YYREEE (reference sequence). CDR3 size: 14 residues. Trimming took off 5 bases at V and 4 bases at J, with 14 bases between the two ends. The CDR3 is CASSWERQPDTQYF. Written as DNA, the CDR3 is TGTGCCAGCAGTTGGGAGCGGCAGCCAGATACGCAGTATTTT.

This CDR3 is CATSPGPHQPQHF. CDR3 bases: TGTGCCACCTCTCCGGGTCCTCATCAGCCCCAGCATTTT. The gene calls are TRBV19 and TRBJ1-5; no clear D gene. Deletions cut 10 bases from V and 5 bases from J, with 15 bases between. In germline, CDR1 is LNHDA, CDR2 SQIVND (reference sequence). The CDR3 runs to 13 residues.

This clone was recorded only once. This chain links TRBV10-3 with TRBJ1-6, with TRBD1 identical over 7 bases. With V trimmed by 3 bases and J by 7 bases, 18 bases remained unmatched. Germline lookup yields CDR1 ENHRY and CDR2 SYGVKD. CDR3 size: 19 residues. CDR3 loop: CAISDPNEGQRSPNSPLHF. CDR3 sequence (DNA): TGTGCCATCAGTGATCCGAACGAGGGACAGAGGTCCCCCAATTCACCCCTCCACTTT.

This chain links TRBV24-1 with TRBJ2-7; a weak D match, TRBD2 (6 bases). The CDR3 is 14 residues long. Per the germline V gene, CDR1 is KGHDR and CDR2 is SFDVKD. Trimming left V 7 bases short and J 2 bases short, with 14 bases between. CDR3 in DNA: TGTGCCACCAGGGGGGGACGGGCGGCCTACGAGCAGTACTTC. Protein: CATRGGRAAYEQYF.

Written as DNA, the CDR3 is TGTGCCAGCAGCTTAGTAGCGGGGGGGCGTAACCAAGAGACCCAGTACTTC. Its protein product is CASSLVAGGRNQETQYF. The chain has TRBV7-2 and TRBJ2-5, with 11 bases identical to TRBD2. CDR1 SGHTA and CDR2 FQGNSA come from the germline V gene. The CDR3 covers 17 residues. The V and J ends lost 1 base and 0 bases, in that order; junction bases with no gene match: 4.

This chain joins TRBV2 and TRBJ2-1; TRBD2 matches at 10 bases. Germline V CDR1 and CDR2: SNHLY, FYNNEI. CDR3 length: 15 residues. Losses at the gene ends were 1 base for V and 9 bases for J; bases not matched to a gene: 6. CDR3 sequence (DNA): TGTGCCAGCAGTGAAGGGGCTAGCGGGAGTGGTGAGCAGTTCTTC. Translating it yields CASSEGASGSGEQFF.

The J gene is TRBJ2-1, the V gene TRBV4-2, with 10 bases fitting TRBD2. Germline values: CDR1 LGHNA, CDR2 YNFKEQ. With V trimmed by 0 bases and J by 5 bases, 4 bases remained unmatched. The CDR3 loop spans 16 amino acids. DNA of the CDR3: TGTGCCAGCAGCCAAGAACAGCGGGAGGGAAACAATGAGCAGTTCTTC. This gives the protein CASSQEQREGNNEQFF.

The rearrangement links TRBV27 to TRBJ1-3; unclear D gene. The CDR3 length is 15 residues. Germline loops: CDR1 MNHEY, CDR2 SMNVEV (reference sequence). Trimming shortened V by 5 bases and J by 0 bases, and 11 bases separated the two germline ends. CDR3 in DNA: TGTGCCAGCAGTCCGGGGTTCCCCTCTGGAAACACCATATATTTT. Translation gives CASSPGFPSGNTIYF.

Remarks on this clone: Additional DNA sequences in this sample encode the identical CDR3. This chain connects TRBV6-5 to TRBJ1-1; TRBD1 matches at 9 bases. This CDR3 spans 15 amino acids. The germline V gene encodes CDR1 MNHEY and CDR2 SVGAGI. J lost 3 bases, V lost 0 bases, and 2 bases had no gene match. The CDR3 nucleotides read TGTGCCAGCAGTTACTCGACAGGGGGGGACACTGAAGCTTTCTTT. It yields the protein CASSYSTGGDTEAFF.

This chain joins TRBV11-3 and TRBJ2-3, with TRBD2 matching over 9 bases. J was trimmed by 6 bases and V by 0 bases; bases with no gene match: 13. The germline V gene has CDR1 SGHNT and CDR2 YENEEA. The CDR3 runs 18 residues. The CDR3 DNA is TGTGCCAGCAGCTTAGATATGGTGGTAGCGGGGGCTCCTGATACGCAGTATTTT. This gives the protein CASSLDMVVAGAPDTQYF. The full variable domain, in which reference TRBV11-3 and TRBJ2-3 provide the parts outside the CDR3, is EAGVVQSPRYKIIEKKQPVAFWCNPISGHNTLYWYLQNLGQGPELLIRYENEEAVDDSQLPKDRFSAERLKGVDSTLKIQPAELGDSAVYLCASSLDMVVAGAPDTQYFGPGTRLTVL.

This chain joins TRBV2 and TRBJ2-1, with D perhaps matching TRBD2 (6 bases). This CDR3 has 15 residues. In germline, CDR1 is SNHLY, CDR2 FYNNEI. The germline V and J ends were trimmed by 4 bases and 7 bases, with 17 bases remaining between them. CDR3 amino acids: CASSARLEGRNEQFF. The DNA for the CDR3 is TGTGCCAGCAGTGCCCGACTAGAAGGTAGGAATGAGCAGTTCTTC. Full variable domain (outside the CDR3, taken from reference TRBV2 and TRBJ2-1): EPEVTQTPSHQVTQMGQEVILRCVPISNHLYFYWYRQILGQKVEFLVSFYNNEISEKSEIFDDQFSVERPDGSNFTLKIRSTKLEDSAMYFCASSARLEGRNEQFFGPGTRLTVL.

This clone turned up a few times. The CDR3 nucleotides are TGTGCCAGCAGCCAGGACAGGGAGATCGGGGAGCTGTTTTTT. Translation gives CASSQDREIGELFF. This rearrangement joins TRBV14 to TRBJ2-2; 8 bases match TRBD1. Germline loops: CDR1 SGHDN, CDR2 FVKESK. V trimming: 3 bases; J trimming: 7 bases; junction bases outside the gene matches: 4. The CDR3 length is 14 residues.

The chain uses TRBV4-2 and TRBJ1-1, with 8 bases that match TRBD1. The CDR3 runs 18 residues. CDR1 is LGHNA and CDR2 is YNFKEQ in the germline V gene. V shed 3 bases, J shed 0 bases, and the junction held 12 bases outside the gene matches. The CDR3 nucleotides are TGTGCCAGCAGCCATACAATCGGGCTGACAGGGGTGAACACTGAAGCTTTCTTT. It yields the protein CASSHTIGLTGVNTEAFF.

The chain combines TRBV4-1 with TRBJ1-4; no clear D. Germline lookup yields CDR1 MGHRA and CDR2 YSYEKL. V lost 2 bases to trimming and J lost 4 bases, with 17 bases between them. The CDR3 is made up of 17 amino acids. The CDR3 protein is CASSQQSPGRVNEKLFF. The CDR3 DNA follows: TGCGCCAGCAGCCAACAGTCCCCAGGTCGCGTTAATGAAAAACTGTTTTTT.

The sample holds one count of this clone. The chain links TRBV10-3 to TRBJ1-1; 8 nucleotides line up with TRBD1. Germline CDR1 is ENHRY and CDR2 is SYGVKD. The CDR3 runs to 11 residues. Germline trimming cut 6 bases from V and 6 bases from J; bases unmatched to any gene: 0. The CDR3 protein is CAIRGQAEAFF. In nucleotides, the CDR3 is TGTGCCATCAGGGGACAGGCTGAAGCTTTCTTT.

This chain uses TRBV27 with TRBJ2-7, with a possible D match to TRBD2 (6 bases). This CDR3 region has 14 residues. The V gene's germline CDR1 is MNHEY and CDR2 SMNVEV (reference sequence). The V gene lost 7 bases and the J gene lost 5 bases, with 18 bases spanning the gap. CDR3 amino acids: CASTPGRPGDEQYF. The CDR3 region has the DNA TGTGCCAGCACCCCTGGGAGGCCCGGGGACGAGCAGTACTTC.

This clone was observed a handful of times. The chain has TRBV7-9 and TRBJ2-1; tentative D call: TRBD2 (6 bases). Germline CDR1 and CDR2: SEHNR and FQNEAQ (reference sequence). The CDR3 contains 15 residues. V gave up 6 bases and J gave up 6 bases, with 18 bases separating them. CDR3 in amino acids: CASSGGAEKINEQFF. As DNA, the CDR3 is TGTGCCAGCAGTGGCGGGGCAGAGAAAATCAATGAGCAGTTCTTC.

This chain joins TRBV12-3 or TRBV12-4 and TRBJ2-3; maybe TRBD2 (6 bases). The V gene lost 3 bases and the J gene lost 7 bases, with 11 bases spanning the gap. This CDR3 spans 13 amino acids. The CDR3 region has the DNA TGTGCCAGCAGTTTCCGGGAGCGGCATACGCAGTATTTT. Translated, it gives CASSFRERHTQYF.

This chain links TRBV7-6 with TRBJ1-3; tentatively, D is TRBD1 (6 bases). CDR1 and CDR2 from the germline V gene are SGHVS and FNYEAQ. The CDR3 has 15 residues. Trimming took off 1 base at V and 4 bases at J, with 11 bases between the two ends. CDR3 nucleotide sequence: TGTGCCAGCAGCTTAGGGGGGCTTGGGGGAAACACCATATATTTT. Protein product: CASSLGGLGGNTIYF. Combining the CDR3 with reference TRBV7-6 and TRBJ1-3 gives the whole variable domain GAGVSQSPRYKVTKRGQDVALRCDPISGHVSLYWYRQALGQGPEFLTYFNYEAQQDKSGLPNDRFSAERPEGSISTLTIQRTEQRDSAMYRCASSLGGLGGNTIYFGEGSWLTVV.

This clone was detected only a few times. The chain employs TRBV21-1 and TRBJ1-5; the DNA was not compared with TRBD1, the D call given in the table. TRBV21-1 is designated a pseudogene. The length of the CDR3 is 15 residues. The CDR3 loop reads CASSAHQDRAEAQHF. In nucleotides, the CDR3 is TGTGCCAGCAGTGCACACCAGGACAGGGCCGAGGCCCAGCATTTT.

This clone was counted between two and nine times. This chain links TRBV7-9 with TRBJ2-1; D unresolved. Per germline, CDR1 SEHNR and CDR2 FQNEAQ (reference sequence). The CDR3 is made up of 11 amino acids. V lost 6 bases and J lost 5, with 5 bases in between. The CDR3 region is CASRGNNEQFF. The CDR3 nucleotides read TGTGCCAGCAGGGGCAACAATGAGCAGTTCTTC.

This chain connects TRBV7-2 to TRBJ2-1, with 7 positions matching TRBD1. Germline lookup yields CDR1 SGHTA and CDR2 FQGNSA. V lost 7 bases, J lost 11 bases, and 11 bases stayed unmatched. The CDR3 length is 13 residues. DNA of the CDR3: TGTGCCAGCACCCAAATATCTAGGGGGCAGCAGTTCTTC. Its protein is CASTQISRGQQFF.

The chain recombines TRBV9 with TRBJ2-7, with TRBD2 matching 7 bases. The germline CDR1 and CDR2 sequences are SGDLS and YYNGEE. The CDR3 is 13 amino acids. Trimming removed 3 bases from V and 0 bases from J; junction bases left unmatched: 0. CDR3 sequence (DNA): TGTGCCAGCAGCGGGACTAGCTCCTACGAGCAGTACTTC. Protein: CASSGTSSYEQYF.

The chain couples TRBV7-9 to TRBJ2-7; D remains ambiguous. V lost 8 bases to trimming and J lost 0 bases, with 14 bases between them. Germline V gene lookup returns CDR1 SEHNR and CDR2 FQNEAQ (reference sequence). This CDR3 is 14 amino acids long. CDR3 DNA: TGTGCCAGCGGCGAGATCAGGAACTCCTACGAGCAGTACTTC. Translation: CASGEIRNSYEQYF.

This clone was recorded only once. This chain links TRBV7-3 with TRBJ2-2, with D hard to call. The germline CDR1 and CDR2 sequences are SGHTA and FQGTGA. The ends were cut back, 1 base at V and 5 bases at J, with 5 bases in the middle. The CDR3 sequence is 13 residues long. The CDR3 bases are TGTGCCAGCAGCTTAAGTAGTACCGGGGAGCTGTTTTTT. Its protein is CASSLSSTGELFF.

This chain uses TRBV10-3 with TRBJ2-7, with 10 bases aligning to TRBD2. The V and J ends lost 6 bases and 4 bases, in that order; junction bases with no gene match: 9. Looked up from germline, CDR1 is ENHRY and CDR2 is SYGVKD. There are 15 residues in the CDR3. CDR3 coding DNA: TGTGCCATCAGGGATCTAGCGGGAGAGGCGTACGAGCAGTACTTC. It specifies CAIRDLAGEAYEQYF.

This clone turned up a few times. The chain couples TRBV11-3 to TRBJ2-1, with TRBD2 matching over 12 bases. V shed 4 bases, J shed 6 bases, and the junction held 16 bases outside the gene matches. Germline lookup yields CDR1 SGHNT and CDR2 YENEEA. The CDR3 length is 19 residues. CDR3 protein: CASSSGTSGLQGASNEQFF. The CDR3 DNA reads as TGTGCCAGCAGCTCCGGGACTAGCGGGTTACAAGGGGCAAGCAATGAGCAGTTCTTC.

This clone has only one observation. The V gene is TRBV7-9, the J gene TRBJ1-2; D is possibly TRBD1 (5 bases). The germline V gene encodes CDR1 SEHNR and CDR2 FQNEAQ (reference sequence). Deletions cut 10 bases from V and 2 bases from J, with 14 bases between. CDR3 size: 13 residues. CDR3: CATQQVGNYGYTF. CDR3 DNA: TGTGCCACGCAACAGGTTGGAAACTATGGCTACACCTTC.

The V gene is TRBV6-5, the J gene TRBJ2-7; 9 nucleotides line up with TRBD2. Germline V CDR1 and CDR2: MNHEY, SVGAGI. This CDR3 has 14 amino acids. Germline trimming cut 0 bases from V and 7 bases from J; bases unmatched to any gene: 4. This chain's CDR3 is CASSYSGLASEQYF. DNA of the CDR3: TGTGCCAGCAGTTACTCCGGACTAGCGTCGGAGCAGTACTTC.